This entry lists 26 T cell receptor beta chains sequenced from one sample in a study of T-cell memory formation after mild COVID-19. TCRdb used MiXCR to reprocess the 5' RACE reads, holding one entry per CDR3 protein. The table includes roughly 300,000 distinct CDR3 sequences, around 8% detected once. What was sequenced was PBMCs or a T cell subset sorted from them (not recorded which). All receptors derive from a man between 18 and 29 years old who had mild COVID-19 (a few samples of this study predate the infection). Cell type and time point are not known.

This clonotype was seen a handful of times. J is TRBJ2-3 and V is TRBV12-3 or TRBV12-4, with TRBD2 identical over 7 bases. Unmatched junction bases numbered 0, after V lost 3 bases and J lost 9 bases. CDR3 length: 11 amino acids. In nucleotides, the CDR3 is TGTGCCAGCAGTTTGCGGGGGACGCAGTATTTT. Translating gives CASSLRGTQYF.

The V gene is TRBV7-6, the J gene TRBJ2-7; tentatively, D is TRBD2 (6 bases). Germline V CDR1 and CDR2: SGHVS, FNYEAQ. There are 15 residues in the CDR3. Trimming stripped 3 bases from V and 2 bases from J, with 14 bases between. The CDR3 DNA reads TGTGCCAGCAGCTTGGGGACGCGGGATACCTACGAGCAGTACTTC. Its protein is CASSLGTRDTYEQYF.

This clonotype was seen only a few times. The rearrangement joins TRBV20-1 to TRBJ2-7; D is ambiguous. This CDR3 spans 11 amino acids. V was shortened by 1 base and J by 3 bases, with 4 bases between the two germline ends. Germline values: CDR1 DFQATT, CDR2 SNEGSKA (reference sequence). CDR3 region: CSARGSYEQYF. The CDR3 DNA reads as TGCAGTGCTAGAGGGAGCTACGAGCAGTACTTC.

The table lists this clonotype with many counts. This chain links TRBV7-2 with TRBJ1-2; D gene uncertain. Trimming pared 4 bases from V and 11 bases from J, leaving 14 bases between. CDR3 length: 12 residues. The V gene's germline CDR1 is SGHTA and CDR2 FQGNSA. The DNA for the CDR3 is TGTGCCAGCAGCTCCCGGGTAGGAAGATACACCTTC. Amino acid sequence: CASSSRVGRYTF.

This clonotype was found a few times. The CDR3, as DNA: TGCAGTGCCTCGGGACTAGCGAGGCGGGAGCTGTTTTTT. Translating gives CSASGLARRELFF. The V gene is TRBV20-1, the J gene TRBJ2-2; the match to TRBD2 covers 10 bases. The CDR3 contains 13 residues. Germline trimming cut 6 bases from V and 9 bases from J; bases unmatched to any gene: 7. CDR1 is DFQATT, CDR2 SNEGSKA, per germline (reference sequence).

The J gene is TRBJ2-5, the V gene TRBV7-6; unclear D gene. Germline V gene sequence: CDR1 SGHVS, CDR2 FNYEAQ. Trimming removed 0 bases at V and 5 bases at J, with 10 bases between. The CDR3 runs 14 residues. This CDR3 is CASSLAQKSETQYF. CDR3 bases: TGTGCCAGCAGCTTAGCGCAGAAATCGGAGACCCAGTACTTC. Full variable domain (missing parts from reference TRBV7-6 and TRBJ2-5): GAGVSQSPRYKVTKRGQDVALRCDPISGHVSLYWYRQALGQGPEFLTYFNYEAQQDKSGLPNDRFSAERPEGSISTLTIQRTEQRDSAMYRCASSLAQKSETQYFGPGTRLLVL.

This clonotype appeared a few times. The chain links TRBV5-1 to TRBJ2-2; possibly TRBD2 for D (5 bases). CDR1 is SGHRS, CDR2 YFSETQ, per germline. The CDR3 sequence is 15 residues long. Trimming took off 4 bases at V and 5 bases at J, with 15 bases between the two ends. CDR3 coding DNA: TGCGCCAGCAGCCCGTCAAGAGGGAATACCGGGGAGCTGTTTTTT. It is translated as CASSPSRGNTGELFF.

Of note for this clonotype: Since a much larger clone is just one base distant, this may be a read error. The V gene is TRBV7-9, the J gene TRBJ2-5, with TRBD1 as a possible D gene (5 bases). CDR1 and CDR2 from the germline V gene are SEHNR and FQNEAQ (reference sequence). V was pared by 4 bases and J by 5 bases, with 11 bases between. This CDR3 is 13 amino acids long. For the CDR3, the DNA is TGTGCCAGCAGCTCCGGACAAAACGAGACCCAGTACTTC. As protein: CASSSGQNETQYF.

J is TRBJ2-7 and V is TRBV6-5, with TRBD1 matching 7 bases. Unmatched junction bases numbered 21, after V lost 5 bases and J lost 5 bases. The CDR3 consists of 18 residues. Germline CDR1 is MNHEY and CDR2 is SVGAGI. CDR3 coding DNA: TGTGCCAGCAGTCACCGGGACAGAGTCCCTACGAGGCGCCACGAGCAGTACTTC. It codes for CASSHRDRVPTRRHEQYF.

This clonotype was observed at least ten times. This rearrangement joins TRBV6-5 to TRBJ2-3; D tentatively reads TRBD1 or TRBD2 (6 bases each). The CDR3 covers 16 residues. Germline assignment: CDR1 MNHEY and CDR2 SVGAGI. V dropped 0 bases and J dropped 3 bases, with 13 bases sitting between them. The DNA of the CDR3 is TGTGCCAGCAGTTACTCGGTCGGGGGCGGAACAGATACGCAGTATTTT. This translates into CASSYSVGGGTDTQYF.

The chain combines TRBV29-1 with TRBJ1-1; 12 nucleotides align to TRBD1. J lost 3 bases, V lost 7 bases, and 9 bases had no gene match. This CDR3 contains 15 residues. CDR1 is SQVTM and CDR2 is ANQGSEA in the germline V gene. The DNA for the CDR3 is TGCAGCGGCCGGGGACAGGGGGCAGGTGACACTGAAGCTTTCTTT. Translation gives CSGRGQGAGDTEAFF.

The rearrangement links TRBV19 to TRBJ2-7; D might be TRBD1 (6 bases). Germline V CDR1 and CDR2: LNHDA, SQIVND (reference sequence). This CDR3 comprises 13 residues. V was pared by 9 bases and J by 2 bases, with 14 bases between. CDR3 nucleotides: TGTGCCAGCTCCGGCCAGGGGACCTACGAGCAGTACTTC. Protein sequence: CASSGQGTYEQYF.

This clonotype was detected a few times. The J gene is TRBJ1-2, the V gene TRBV5-1; 7 bases match TRBD1. This CDR3 has 13 residues. Trimming at V came to 2 bases and at J to 8 bases, leaving 6 bases not matched to a gene. Germline values: CDR1 SGHRS, CDR2 YFSETQ. As DNA, the CDR3 is TGCGCCAGCAGCTTCGTCGACAGGGACGGCTACACCTTC. Translated: CASSFVDRDGYTF.

The chain employs TRBV25-1 and TRBJ2-3; TRBD1 aligns across 7 bases. This CDR3 comprises 14 residues. Trimming removed 4 bases from V and 7 bases from J; junction bases left unmatched: 8. From germline, CDR1 is MGHDK and CDR2 SYGVNS. The chain's CDR3 is CASSATGRAYTQYF. Written as DNA, the CDR3 is TGTGCCAGCAGTGCGACAGGGAGAGCGTATACGCAGTATTTT.

The CDR3 spells CASSLSPGRGTEAFF. Written as DNA, the CDR3 is TGCGCCAGCAGCCTATCCCCAGGGAGGGGCACTGAAGCTTTCTTT. This rearrangement joins TRBV4-1 to TRBJ1-1; possibly TRBD1 for D (5 bases). CDR1 and CDR2 (germline): MGHRA, YSYEKL. The germline V and J ends were trimmed by 4 bases and 4 bases, with 16 bases remaining between them. The CDR3 has 15 residues.

The chain combines TRBV6-5 with TRBJ2-3; D unresolved. The germline CDR1 and CDR2 sequences are MNHEY and SVGAGI. The CDR3 consists of 15 residues. Trimming shortened V by 0 bases and J by 2 bases, and 9 bases separated the two germline ends. The CDR3 spells CASSYSRLVTDTQYF. In nucleotides, the CDR3 is TGTGCCAGCAGTTACTCCCGGTTGGTCACAGATACGCAGTATTTT.

This clonotype occurred many times. The chain has TRBV4-1 and TRBJ2-5; D may correspond to TRBD1 or TRBD2 (5 bases each). Trimming took 0 bases from V and 7 from J, leaving 12 bases between them. There are 14 residues in the CDR3. The germline V gene encodes CDR1 MGHRA and CDR2 YSYEKL. CDR3 DNA: TGCGCCAGCAGCCAAGAGCAGGGTCGGGGGACCCAGTACTTC. Its protein product is CASSQEQGRGTQYF.

This clonotype has more than one count but fewer than ten. This chain joins TRBV4-3 and TRBJ2-1, with 14 bases fitting TRBD2. The J segment lost 7 bases and the V segment lost 0 bases, leaving 5 bases of the junction unmatched. The germline V gene encodes CDR1 LGHNA and CDR2 YSLEER. CDR3 size: 17 residues. DNA for the CDR3: TGCGCCAGCAGCCAAGATCCGGGACTAGCGGGGGAAAATGAGCAGTTCTTC. Protein: CASSQDPGLAGENEQFF.

There are a few counts of this clonotype. The chain links TRBV5-5 to TRBJ1-6, with 7 bases matching TRBD1. The J segment lost 9 bases and the V segment lost 4 bases, leaving 4 bases of the junction unmatched. The CDR3 spans 13 residues. Germline assignment: CDR1 SGHKS and CDR2 YYEKEE (reference sequence). DNA of the CDR3: TGTGCCAGCAGCCCGGACAGGACTTCACCCCTCCACTTT. Its protein is CASSPDRTSPLHF.

As for this clonotype: At one end the junction does not follow the germline gene, possibly because of a read error. The V and J genes are TRBV7-9 and TRBJ2-5, with TRBD1 matching over 8 bases. Germline V gene data show CDR1 as SEHNR and CDR2 as FQNEAQ (reference sequence). This CDR3 is built from 15 residues. As DNA, the CDR3 is TGTGCCGGCAGCTCCCACAGGGGGTCTGGGGAGACCCAGTACTTC. As protein: CAGSSHRGSGETQYF. Supplemented by reference TRBV7-9 and TRBJ2-5, the full variable domain reads DTGVSQNPRHKITKRGQNVTFRCDPISEHNRLYWYRQTLGQGPEFLTYFQNEAQLEKSRLLSDRFSAERPKGSFSTLEIQRTEQGDSAMYLCAGSSHRGSGETQYFGPGTRLLVL.

V usage is TRBV5-5 and J usage is TRBJ2-2; D ambiguous. Germline V gene lookup returns CDR1 SGHKS and CDR2 YYEKEE (reference sequence). CDR3 length: 15 amino acids. The V end was cut by 1 base, the J end by 3 bases, with 10 bases between. The DNA for the CDR3 is TGTGCCAGCAGCTTGAACATCCCATACACCGGGGAGCTGTTTTTT. Encoded protein: CASSLNIPYTGELFF. The full variable domain, rest sourced from reference TRBV5-5 and TRBJ2-2, is DAGVTQSPTHLIKTRGQQVTLRCSPISGHKSVSWYQQVLGQGPQFIFQYYEKEERGRGNFPDRFSARQFPNYSSELNVNALLLGDSALYLCASSLNIPYTGELFFGEGSRLTVL.

V usage is TRBV6-6 and J usage is TRBJ2-7, with 9 bases aligning to TRBD1. Trimming removed 5 bases from V and 3 bases from J; junction bases left unmatched: 5. Germline V gives CDR1 MNHNY, CDR2 SVGAGI (reference sequence). The CDR3 has 14 amino acids. The CDR3: CASSTGTGIYEQYF. The DNA for the CDR3 is TGTGCCAGCAGTACCGGGACAGGGATCTACGAGCAGTACTTC.

This rearrangement joins TRBV12-3 or TRBV12-4 to TRBJ2-3; no reliable D call. The CDR3 is 15 amino acids. V shed 5 bases and J shed 6 bases, with 18 bases lying between them. Here the CDR3 reads CASSPQHGYIDTQYF. CDR3 DNA: TGTGCCAGCAGTCCTCAACATGGGTATATTGATACGCAGTATTTT.

This clonotype was counted a few times. The rearrangement uses TRBV29-1 and TRBJ2-5; the D is unclear. Germline lookup yields CDR1 SQVTM and CDR2 ANQGSEA. The V and J ends lost 8 bases and 5 bases respectively, with 12 bases between them. This CDR3 contains 11 residues. CDR3 residues: CSSLSAETQYF. The CDR3 DNA reads as TGCAGCTCGTTGTCGGCGGAGACCCAGTACTTC. The full variable domain, its missing parts supplied by reference TRBV29-1 and TRBJ2-5, is SAVISQKPSRDICQRGTSLTIQCQVDSQVTMMFWYRQQPGQSLTLIATANQGSEATYESGFVIDKFPISRPNLTFSTLTVSNMSPEDSSIYLCSSLSAETQYFGPGTRLLVL.

The sample holds a few counts of this clonotype. This chain links TRBV27 with TRBJ1-2; TRBD1 matches 7 bases. V was clipped by 6 bases and J by 3 bases; unmatched bases: 7. The CDR3 extends over 14 amino acids. The germline V gene encodes CDR1 MNHEY and CDR2 SMNVEV (reference sequence). The CDR3 DNA reads TGTGCCAGCAGATTGACAGGGTTTTACTATGGCTACACCTTC. Protein: CASRLTGFYYGYTF.

As for this clonotype: This may be a read error: a much more frequent sequence differs by one nucleotide. The chain carries TRBV7-6 and TRBJ2-2, with a weak D call TRBD1 (5 bases). CDR1 and CDR2 (germline): SGHVS, FNYEAQ. There are 16 residues in the CDR3. The CDR3 DNA follows: TGTGCCAGCAGCTTGCAGGAATCAGGGAACACCGTGGAGCTGTTTTTT. Amino acids: CASSLQESGNTVELFF.